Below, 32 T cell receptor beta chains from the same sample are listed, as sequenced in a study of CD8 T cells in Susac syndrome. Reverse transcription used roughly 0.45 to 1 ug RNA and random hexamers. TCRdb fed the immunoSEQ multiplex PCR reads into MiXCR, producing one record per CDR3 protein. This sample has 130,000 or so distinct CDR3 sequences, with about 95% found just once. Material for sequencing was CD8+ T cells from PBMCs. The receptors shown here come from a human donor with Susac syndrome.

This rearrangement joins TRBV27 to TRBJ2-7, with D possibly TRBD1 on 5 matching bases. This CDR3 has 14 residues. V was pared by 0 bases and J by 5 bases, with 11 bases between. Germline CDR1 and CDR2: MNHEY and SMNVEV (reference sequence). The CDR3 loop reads CASSLSVWGDEQYF. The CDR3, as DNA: TGTGCCAGCAGTTTATCAGTCTGGGGCGACGAGCAGTACTTC.

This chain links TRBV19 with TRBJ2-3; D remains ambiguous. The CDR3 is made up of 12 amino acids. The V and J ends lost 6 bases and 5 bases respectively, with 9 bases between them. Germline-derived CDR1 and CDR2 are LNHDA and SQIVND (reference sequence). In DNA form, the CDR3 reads TGTGCCAGTAGAGATCGCCGAGATACGCAGTATTTT. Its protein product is CASRDRRDTQYF. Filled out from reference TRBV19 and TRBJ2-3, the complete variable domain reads DGGITQSPKYLFRKEGQNVTLSCEQNLNHDAMYWYRQDPGQGLRLIYYSQIVNDFQKGDIAEGYSVSREKKESFPLTVTSAQKNPTAFYLCASRDRRDTQYFGPGTRLTVL.

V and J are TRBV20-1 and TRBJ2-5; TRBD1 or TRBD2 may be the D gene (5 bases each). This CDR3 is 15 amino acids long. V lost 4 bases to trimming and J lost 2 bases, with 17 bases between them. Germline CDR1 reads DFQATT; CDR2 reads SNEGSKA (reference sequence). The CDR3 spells CSAIGALLGQETQYF. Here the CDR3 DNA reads TGCAGTGCTATCGGGGCCCTACTAGGACAAGAGACCCAGTACTTC.

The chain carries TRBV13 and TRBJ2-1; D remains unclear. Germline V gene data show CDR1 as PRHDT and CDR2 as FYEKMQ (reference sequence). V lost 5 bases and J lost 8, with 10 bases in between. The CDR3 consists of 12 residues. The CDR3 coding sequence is TGTGCCAGCAGCCGGATTGGGGATGAGCAGTTCTTC. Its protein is CASSRIGDEQFF.

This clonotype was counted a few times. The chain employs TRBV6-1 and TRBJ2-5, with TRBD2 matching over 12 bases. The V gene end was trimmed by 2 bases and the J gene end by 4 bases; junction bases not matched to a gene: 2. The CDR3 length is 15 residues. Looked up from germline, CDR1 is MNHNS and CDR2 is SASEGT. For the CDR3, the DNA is TGTGCCAGCAGTGAACTAGCGGGGGGGCCAGAGACCCAGTACTTC. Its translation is CASSELAGGPETQYF.

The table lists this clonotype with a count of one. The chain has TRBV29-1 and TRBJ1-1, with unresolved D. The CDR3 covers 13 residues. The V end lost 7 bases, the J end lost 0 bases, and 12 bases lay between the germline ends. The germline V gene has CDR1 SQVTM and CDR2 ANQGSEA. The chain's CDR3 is CSGLTGMNTEAFF. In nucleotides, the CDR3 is TGCAGCGGCCTGACGGGGATGAACACTGAAGCTTTCTTT.

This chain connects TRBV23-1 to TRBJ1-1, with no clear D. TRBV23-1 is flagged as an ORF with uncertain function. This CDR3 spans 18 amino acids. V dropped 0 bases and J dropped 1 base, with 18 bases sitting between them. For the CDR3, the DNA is TGCGCCAGCAGTCAATCCTCCACTCTGACATTGACGAACACTGAAGCTTTCTTT. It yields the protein CASSQSSTLTLTNTEAFF.

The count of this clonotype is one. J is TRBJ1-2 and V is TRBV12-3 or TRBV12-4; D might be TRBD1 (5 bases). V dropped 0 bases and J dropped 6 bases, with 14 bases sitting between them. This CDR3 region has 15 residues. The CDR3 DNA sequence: TGTGCCAGCAGTTTAGCTTTGAGGGACGTTAATGGCTACACCTTC. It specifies CASSLALRDVNGYTF.

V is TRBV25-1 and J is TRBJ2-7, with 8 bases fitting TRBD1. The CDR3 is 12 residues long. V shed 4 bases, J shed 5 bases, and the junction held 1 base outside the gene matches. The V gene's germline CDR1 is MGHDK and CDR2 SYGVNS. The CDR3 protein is CASSGGQDEQYF. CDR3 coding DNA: TGTGCCAGCAGTGGGGGACAGGACGAGCAGTACTTC.

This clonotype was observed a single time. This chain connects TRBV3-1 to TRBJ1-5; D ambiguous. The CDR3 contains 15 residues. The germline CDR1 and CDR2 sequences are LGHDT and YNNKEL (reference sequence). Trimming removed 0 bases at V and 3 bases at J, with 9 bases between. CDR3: CASSQDYYNNQPQHF. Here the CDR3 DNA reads TGTGCCAGCAGCCAAGACTATTACAACAATCAGCCCCAGCATTTT.

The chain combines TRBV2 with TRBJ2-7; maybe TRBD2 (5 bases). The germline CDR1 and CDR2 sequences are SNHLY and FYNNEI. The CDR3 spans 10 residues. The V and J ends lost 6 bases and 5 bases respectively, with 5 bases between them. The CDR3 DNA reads TGTGCCAGCAGCGGGGACGAGCAGTACTTC. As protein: CASSGDEQYF.

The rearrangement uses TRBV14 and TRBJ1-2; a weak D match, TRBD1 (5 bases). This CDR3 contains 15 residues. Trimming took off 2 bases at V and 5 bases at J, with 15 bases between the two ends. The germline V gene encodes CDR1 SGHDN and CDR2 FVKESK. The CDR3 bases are TGTGCCAGCAGCCAATATCCCGACAGTCCGTATGGCTACACCTTC. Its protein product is CASSQYPDSPYGYTF.

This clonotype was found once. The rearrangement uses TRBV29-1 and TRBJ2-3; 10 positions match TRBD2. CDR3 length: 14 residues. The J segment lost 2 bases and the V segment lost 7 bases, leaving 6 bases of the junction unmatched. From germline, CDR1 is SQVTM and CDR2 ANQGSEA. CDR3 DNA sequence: TGCAGCGGAACCGGGACTAGCGTCACAGATACGCAGTATTTT. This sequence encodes CSGTGTSVTDTQYF.

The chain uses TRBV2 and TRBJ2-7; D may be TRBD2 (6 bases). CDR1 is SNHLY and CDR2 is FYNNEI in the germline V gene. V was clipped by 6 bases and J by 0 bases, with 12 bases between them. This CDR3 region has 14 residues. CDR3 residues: CASRPGSSSYEQYF. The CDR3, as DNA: TGTGCCAGCAGACCCGGGAGCAGCTCCTACGAGCAGTACTTC.

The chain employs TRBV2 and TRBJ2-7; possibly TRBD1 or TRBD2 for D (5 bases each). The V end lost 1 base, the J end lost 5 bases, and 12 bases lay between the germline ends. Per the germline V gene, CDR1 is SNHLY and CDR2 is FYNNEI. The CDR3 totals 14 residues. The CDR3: CASSEGGPGDEQYF. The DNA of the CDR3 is TGTGCCAGCAGTGAAGGGGGACCCGGGGACGAGCAGTACTTC.

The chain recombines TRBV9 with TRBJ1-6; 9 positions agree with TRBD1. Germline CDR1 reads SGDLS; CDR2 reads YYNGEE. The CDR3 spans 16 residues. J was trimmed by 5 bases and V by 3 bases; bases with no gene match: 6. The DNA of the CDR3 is TGTGCCAGCAGCGGAACAGGGGGCGTCCATAATTCACCCCTCCACTTT. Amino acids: CASSGTGGVHNSPLHF. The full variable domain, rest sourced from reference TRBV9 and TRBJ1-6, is DSGVTQTPKHLITATGQRVTLRCSPRSGDLSVYWYQQSLDQGLQFLIQYYNGEERAKGNILERFSAQQFPDLHSELNLSSLELGDSALYFCASSGTGGVHNSPLHFGNGTRLTVT.

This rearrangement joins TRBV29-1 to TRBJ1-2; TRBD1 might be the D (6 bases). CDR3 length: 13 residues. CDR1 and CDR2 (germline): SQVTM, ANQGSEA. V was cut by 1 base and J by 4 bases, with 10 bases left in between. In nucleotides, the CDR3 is TGCAGCGTTGAAGGTAGACAGGCCTATGGCTACACCTTC. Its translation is CSVEGRQAYGYTF.

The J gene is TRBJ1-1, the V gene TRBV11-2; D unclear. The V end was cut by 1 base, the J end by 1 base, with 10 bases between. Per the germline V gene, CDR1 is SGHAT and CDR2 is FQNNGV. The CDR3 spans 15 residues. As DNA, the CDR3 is TGTGCCAGCAGCTTAGGATGGATTGAGAACACTGAAGCTTTCTTT. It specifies CASSLGWIENTEAFF.

The CDR3 loop is CSASPTSGPTDTQYF. The CDR3 nucleotides are TGCAGTGCTAGTCCCACTAGCGGGCCCACAGATACGCAGTATTTT. V usage is TRBV20-1 and J usage is TRBJ2-3; 9 bases are shared with TRBD2. The germline CDR1 and CDR2 sequences are DFQATT and SNEGSKA (reference sequence). V lost 3 bases to trimming and J lost 2 bases; unmatched junction nucleotides: 6. The CDR3 spans 15 residues.

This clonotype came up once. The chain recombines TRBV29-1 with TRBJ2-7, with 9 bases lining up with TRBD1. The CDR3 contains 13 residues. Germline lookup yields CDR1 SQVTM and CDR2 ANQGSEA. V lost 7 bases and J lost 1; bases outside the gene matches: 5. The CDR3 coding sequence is TGCAGCGCAACGGACAGGGGATCCTACGAGCAGTACTTC. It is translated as CSATDRGSYEQYF.

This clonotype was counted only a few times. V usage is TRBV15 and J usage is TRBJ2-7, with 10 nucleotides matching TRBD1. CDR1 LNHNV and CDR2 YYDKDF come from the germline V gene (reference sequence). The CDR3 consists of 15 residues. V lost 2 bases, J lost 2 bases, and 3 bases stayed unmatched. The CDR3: CATSRPGTGAYEQYF. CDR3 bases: TGTGCCACCAGCAGACCCGGGACAGGGGCCTACGAGCAGTACTTC.

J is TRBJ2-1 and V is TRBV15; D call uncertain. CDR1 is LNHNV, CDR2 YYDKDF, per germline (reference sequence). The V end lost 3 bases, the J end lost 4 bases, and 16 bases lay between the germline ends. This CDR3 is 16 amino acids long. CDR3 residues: CATSRQTAAPYNEQFF. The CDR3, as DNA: TGTGCCACCAGCAGGCAGACCGCCGCACCTTACAATGAGCAGTTCTTC.

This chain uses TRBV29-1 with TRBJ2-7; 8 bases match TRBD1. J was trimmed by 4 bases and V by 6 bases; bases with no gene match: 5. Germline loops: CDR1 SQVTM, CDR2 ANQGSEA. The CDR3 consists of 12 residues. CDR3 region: CSVQGAAYEQYF. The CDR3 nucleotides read TGCAGCGTGCAGGGGGCGGCGTACGAGCAGTACTTC.

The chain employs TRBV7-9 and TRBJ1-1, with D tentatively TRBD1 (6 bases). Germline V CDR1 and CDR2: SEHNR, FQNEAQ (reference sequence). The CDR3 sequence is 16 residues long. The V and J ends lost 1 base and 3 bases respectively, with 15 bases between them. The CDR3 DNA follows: TGTGCCAGCAGCTTAGTCTCCAGGGGATACGACACTGAAGCTTTCTTT. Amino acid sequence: CASSLVSRGYDTEAFF.

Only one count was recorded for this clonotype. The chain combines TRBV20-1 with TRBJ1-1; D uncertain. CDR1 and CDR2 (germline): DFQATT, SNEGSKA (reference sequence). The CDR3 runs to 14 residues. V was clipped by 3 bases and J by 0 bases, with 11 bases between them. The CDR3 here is CSASYVALNTEAFF. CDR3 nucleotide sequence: TGCAGTGCTAGTTACGTGGCCTTGAACACTGAAGCTTTCTTT.

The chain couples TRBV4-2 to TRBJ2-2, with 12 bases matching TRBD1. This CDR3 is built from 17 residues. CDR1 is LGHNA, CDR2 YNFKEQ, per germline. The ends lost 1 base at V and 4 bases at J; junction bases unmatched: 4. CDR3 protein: CASSQAGTGGITGELFF. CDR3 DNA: TGTGCCAGCAGCCAAGCCGGGACAGGGGGCATCACCGGGGAGCTGTTTTTT.

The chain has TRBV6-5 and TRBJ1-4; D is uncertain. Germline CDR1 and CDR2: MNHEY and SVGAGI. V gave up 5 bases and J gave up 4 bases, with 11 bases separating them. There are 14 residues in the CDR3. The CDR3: CASSRTVVNEKLFF. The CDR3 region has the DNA TGTGCCAGCAGTCGGACGGTCGTTAATGAAAAACTGTTTTTT.

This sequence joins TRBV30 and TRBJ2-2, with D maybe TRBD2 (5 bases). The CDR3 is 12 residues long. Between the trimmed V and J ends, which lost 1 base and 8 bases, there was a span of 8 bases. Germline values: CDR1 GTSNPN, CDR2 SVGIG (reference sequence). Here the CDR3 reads CAWSAPGGELFF. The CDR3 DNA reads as TGTGCCTGGAGTGCCCCGGGGGGGGAGCTGTTTTTT.

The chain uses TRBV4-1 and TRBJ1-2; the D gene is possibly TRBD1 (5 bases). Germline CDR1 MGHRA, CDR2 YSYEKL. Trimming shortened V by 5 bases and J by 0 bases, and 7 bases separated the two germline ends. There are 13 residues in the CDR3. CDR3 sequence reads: CASSGTPNYGYTF. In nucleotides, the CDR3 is TGCGCCAGCAGCGGGACGCCTAACTATGGCTACACCTTC.

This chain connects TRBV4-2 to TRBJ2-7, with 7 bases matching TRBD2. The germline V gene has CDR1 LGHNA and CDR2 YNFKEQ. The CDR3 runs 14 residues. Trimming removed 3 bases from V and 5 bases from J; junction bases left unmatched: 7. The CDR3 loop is CASSHGTSGDEQYF. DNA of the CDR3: TGTGCCAGCAGCCACGGAACGAGCGGGGACGAGCAGTACTTC.

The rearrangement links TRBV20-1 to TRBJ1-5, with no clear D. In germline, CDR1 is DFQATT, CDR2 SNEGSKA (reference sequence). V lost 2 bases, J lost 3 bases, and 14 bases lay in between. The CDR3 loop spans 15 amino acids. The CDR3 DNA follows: TGCAGTGCTAGATTGACGGCGGCAGTCAATCAGCCCCAGCATTTT. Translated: CSARLTAAVNQPQHF.

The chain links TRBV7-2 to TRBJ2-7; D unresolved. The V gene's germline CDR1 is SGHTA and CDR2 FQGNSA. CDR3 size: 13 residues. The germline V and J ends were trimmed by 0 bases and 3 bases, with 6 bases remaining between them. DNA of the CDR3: TGTGCCAGCAGCTTAGCGCTCGACTACGAGCAGTACTTC. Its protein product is CASSLALDYEQYF.